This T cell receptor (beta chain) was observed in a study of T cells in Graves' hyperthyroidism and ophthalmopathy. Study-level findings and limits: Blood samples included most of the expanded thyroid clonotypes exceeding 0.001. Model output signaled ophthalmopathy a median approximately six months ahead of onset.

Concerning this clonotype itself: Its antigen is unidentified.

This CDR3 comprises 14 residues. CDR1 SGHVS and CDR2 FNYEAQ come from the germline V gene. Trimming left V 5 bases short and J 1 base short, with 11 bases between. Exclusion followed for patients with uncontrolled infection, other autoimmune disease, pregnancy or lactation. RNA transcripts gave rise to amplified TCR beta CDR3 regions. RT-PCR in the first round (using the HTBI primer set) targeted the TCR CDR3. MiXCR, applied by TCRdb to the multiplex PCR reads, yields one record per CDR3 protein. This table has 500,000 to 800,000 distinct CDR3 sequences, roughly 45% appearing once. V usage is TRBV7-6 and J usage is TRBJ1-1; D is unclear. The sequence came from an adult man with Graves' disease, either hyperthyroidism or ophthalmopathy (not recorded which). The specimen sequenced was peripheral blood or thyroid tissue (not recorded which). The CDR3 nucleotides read TGTGCCAGCAGCCCCGACGGAGCGAACACTGAAGCTTTCTTT. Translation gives CASSPDGANTEAFF.